The 2 T cell receptor beta chains below all came from one sample that was sequenced in a study of persistence of HIV-infected CD4 T cells. Cells were stimulated nonspecifically with anti-CD3/anti-CD28 magnetic beads. Sorting selected CD4+ T cells upregulating both CD40 ligand and CD69. This was the immunoSEQ version 4 assay in survey mode. Sequenced by immunoSEQ multiplex PCR; TCRdb stores in-frame clones only, minus some. The table has about 37,000 clones, roughly 89% seen once. Their specific antigens are unknown. Specimen: CD4+ T cells sorted from PBMCs after roughly 18-hour stimulation, collected from a patient who received antiretroviral therapy. The receptors derive from an adult man with HIV who was CMV-seropositive.

This clone was detected only a few times. This chain joins TRBV5-1 and TRBJ1-6; 7 nucleotides line up with TRBD1. The germline V gene has CDR1 SGHRS and CDR2 YFSETQ. Trimming took 2 bases from V and 5 from J; bases not matched to a gene: 4. This CDR3 comprises 15 residues. CDR3 sequence (DNA): TGCGCCAGCAGCTTTTGGGACAGCGATAATTCACCCCTCCACTTT. It codes for CASSFWDSDNSPLHF.

The chain joins TRBV5-4 to TRBJ1-6, with 8 bases matching TRBD1. Per the germline V gene, CDR1 is SGHNT and CDR2 is YYREEE (reference sequence). The CDR3 contains 14 residues. Losses at the gene ends were 5 bases for V and 9 bases for J; bases not matched to a gene: 7. CDR3 sequence: CASRAGQDFSPLHF. CDR3 nucleotides: TGTGCCAGCAGGGCGGGACAGGATTTTTCACCCCTCCACTTT.